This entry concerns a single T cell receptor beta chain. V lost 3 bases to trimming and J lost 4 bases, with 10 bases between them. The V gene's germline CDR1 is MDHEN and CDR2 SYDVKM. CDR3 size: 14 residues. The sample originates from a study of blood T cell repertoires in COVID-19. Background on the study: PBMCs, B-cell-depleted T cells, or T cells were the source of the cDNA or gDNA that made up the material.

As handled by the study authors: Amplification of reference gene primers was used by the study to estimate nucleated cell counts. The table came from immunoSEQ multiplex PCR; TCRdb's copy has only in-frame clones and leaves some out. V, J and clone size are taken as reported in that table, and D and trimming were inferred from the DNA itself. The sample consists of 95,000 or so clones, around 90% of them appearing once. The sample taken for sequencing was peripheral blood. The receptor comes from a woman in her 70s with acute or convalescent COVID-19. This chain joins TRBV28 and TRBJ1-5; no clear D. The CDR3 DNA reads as TGTGCCAGCAGTTTTCACGGGGAGAATCAGCCCCAGCATTTT. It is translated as CASSFHGENQPQHF. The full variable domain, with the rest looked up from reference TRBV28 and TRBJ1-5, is DVKVTQSSRYLVKRTGEKVFLECVQDMDHENMFWYRQDPGLGLRLIYFSYDVKMKEKGDIPEGYSVSREKKERFSLILESASTNQTSMYLCASSFHGENQPQHFGDGTRLSIL.